These 28 T cell receptor beta chains were sequenced from one sample in a study of tumor-infiltrating lymphocytes in primary liver carcinoma. From roughly 0.5 ug total RNA, TCR beta cDNA was generated with a primer in the constant region. Libraries of TCR beta came from three nested multiplex PCR rounds with slightly modified ARM-PCR. The study ran its first two PCR rounds for roughly 10 cycles each, using TRBV1-TRBV30 forward primers and a C-beta reverse primer. TCRdb reprocessed the multiplex PCR reads with MiXCR, giving one entry per CDR3 protein. The sample records 300,000 to 400,000 distinct CDR3 sequences, 65% being singletons. The authors took blood RNA from unsorted whole blood and also extracted germline DNA. Sequencing was carried out using peripheral blood. The receptors shown here come from a man between 40 and 49 years old with primary liver carcinoma and hepatitis B virus infection.

Notes on this clonotype: A junction boundary mismatches the germline segment, possibly from a read error. V gene TRBV29-1 combines with J gene TRBJ2-7, with D possibly being TRBD2 (5 bases). CDR3 length: 13 amino acids. Germline V gene sequence: CDR1 SQVTM, CDR2 ANQGSEA. The CDR3 sequence: CSAITGSSYKQYF. The CDR3 DNA sequence: TGCAGCGCTATAACTGGGAGCTCCTACAAGCAGTACTTC.

Note on this clonotype: The CDR3 carries no conserved terminal phenylalanine or tryptophan, so it likely arises from a read error. The chain recombines TRBV6-1 with TRBJ1-5; D is unclear. The CDR3 totals 14 residues. Germline values: CDR1 MNHNS, CDR2 SASEGT. The germline V and J ends were trimmed by 6 bases and 1 base, with 10 bases remaining between them. This chain's CDR3 is CASSNLGSNQPQHS. DNA of the CDR3: TGTGCCAGCAGCAACCTGGGAAGCAATCAGCCCCAGCATTCT.

Worth noting for this clonotype: Given the absence of the conserved phenylalanine or tryptophan at the CDR3 end, a read error is likely. This chain links TRBV10-3 with TRBJ1-1; perhaps TRBD1 as D (6 bases). The CDR3 covers 14 residues. CDR1 and CDR2 from the germline V gene are ENHRY and SYGVKD. The CDR3 loop is CAIQGGGVNAEAFS. As DNA, the CDR3 is TGTGCCATCCAAGGGGGAGGAGTGAACGCTGAAGCTTTCTCT.

Of note for this clonotype: A read error is likely, as this CDR3 ends without the conserved phenylalanine or tryptophan. The chain uses TRBV29-1 and TRBJ2-5; D may match TRBD1 or TRBD2 (5 bases each). Germline V gives CDR1 SQVTM, CDR2 ANQGSEA. V lost 6 bases, J lost 4 bases, and 9 bases lay in between. The CDR3 is made up of 11 amino acids. The CDR3 bases are TGCAGCGTGGGACCGATAGAGACCCAGTACCTC. It is translated as CSVGPIETQYL.

CDR3 DNA: TGTGCCAGCAGCGACGACAGGTTCTATGGCTACACCTTC. This codes for CASSDDRFYGYTF. J is TRBJ1-2 and V is TRBV28, with D maybe TRBD1 (6 bases). CDR1 and CDR2 from the germline V gene are MDHEN and SYDVKM. V gave up 6 bases and J gave up 4 bases, with 12 bases separating them. This CDR3 comprises 13 residues.

Details on this clonotype: Without the conserved terminal phenylalanine or tryptophan, this CDR3 likely stems from a read error. J is TRBJ2-7 and V is TRBV14; a possible D gene is TRBD2 (5 bases). Germline values: CDR1 SGHDN, CDR2 FVKESK. Trimming removed 5 bases at V and 6 bases at J, with 14 bases between. The CDR3 has 13 residues. Here the CDR3 DNA reads TGTGCCAGCAGCAAGCCCGGTGGAGGCGAGCAGTACTCC. Translation gives CASSKPGGGEQYS.

The chain carries TRBV28 and TRBJ1-4; maybe TRBD1 (5 bases). The CDR3 sequence is 15 residues long. Germline V gene sequence: CDR1 MDHEN, CDR2 SYDVKM. Trimming removed 3 bases from V and 8 bases from J, with 16 bases in between. CDR3 in DNA: TGTGCCAGCAGTTTTTTTCCAGGGAACCAAGAAAAACTGTTTTTT. This codes for CASSFFPGNQEKLFF. Using reference TRBV28 and TRBJ1-4 for the parts outside the CDR3, the full variable domain is DVKVTQSSRYLVKRTGEKVFLECVQDMDHENMFWYRQDPGLGLRLIYFSYDVKMKEKGDIPEGYSVSREKKERFSLILESASTNQTSMYLCASSFFPGNQEKLFFGSGTQLSVL.

Worth noting for this clonotype: One end of the junction does not line up with germline, which may come from a read error. The chain joins TRBV4-3 to TRBJ2-2; D tentatively reads TRBD1 or TRBD2 (5 bases each). This CDR3 is 16 amino acids long. Germline assignment: CDR1 LGHNA and CDR2 YSLEER. DNA of the CDR3: TGCGCCAGCAGCCAAGACCCCACCAGGGTCACCGGGGAGCCGTTTTTT. Its translation: CASSQDPTRVTGEPFF.

Regarding this clonotype: A much larger clone lies a single base off, so this may be a read error. The J gene is TRBJ2-2, the V gene TRBV6-1; D remains unclear. CDR3 length: 14 residues. From germline, CDR1 is MNHNS and CDR2 SASEGT. CDR3 residues: CTSSELPRAGELFF. CDR3 sequence (DNA): TGTACCAGCAGTGAGCTCCCCCGGGCCGGGGAGCTGTTTTTT.

As for this clonotype: A much larger clone lies a single base off, so this may be a read error. The J gene is TRBJ1-2, the V gene TRBV29-1; a possible D gene is TRBD1 (6 bases). Germline CDR1 reads SQVTM; CDR2 reads ANQGSEA. The CDR3 has 13 residues. The CDR3 DNA reads as TGCAACGCAGAGGGGGGGGCAAACTATGGCTACACCTTC. Its translation: CNAEGGANYGYTF.

As to this clonotype: An end of the junction differs from the germline gene, which may be a read error. The gene calls are TRBV20-1 and TRBJ2-1; 8 nucleotides agree with TRBD2. CDR3 length: 16 amino acids. Looked up from germline, CDR1 is DFQATT and CDR2 is SNEGSKA (reference sequence). DNA of the CDR3: TGCAGTGCTAGCCCTAACCAGCGGGAGAACTTCAATGTGCAGTTCTTC. This encodes CSASPNQRENFNVQFF.

As to this clonotype: Since the CDR3 does not end with the conserved phenylalanine or tryptophan, this likely comes from a read error. The rearrangement joins TRBV10-3 to TRBJ2-1, with 7 bases matching TRBD2. This CDR3 spans 14 amino acids. The J segment lost 4 bases and the V segment lost 11 bases, leaving 11 bases of the junction unmatched. Germline assignment: CDR1 ENHRY and CDR2 SYGVKD. The CDR3 sequence: CAASRGGSYNEQFL. The CDR3 DNA reads as TGTGCCGCGAGTAGGGGCGGGAGTTACAATGAGCAGTTCCTC.

Of note for this clonotype: A much more abundant neighbour one base away suggests this may be a read error. This rearrangement joins TRBV28 to TRBJ2-4; unclear D gene. The CDR3 length is 16 residues. In germline, CDR1 is MDHEN, CDR2 SYDVKM. Trimming removed 3 bases from V and 7 bases from J, with 19 bases in between. In DNA, the CDR3 is TGTGCCAGCAGTTTCGGAATTCCCTTGGGCAACAACATTCAGTACTTC. This translates into CASSFGIPLGNNIQYF.

On this clonotype itself: The germline gene is not matched at one end of the junction; a read error may be the cause. The chain combines TRBV6-1 with TRBJ2-1; D ambiguous. CDR1 is MNHNS and CDR2 is SASEGT in the germline V gene. The CDR3 is 12 residues long. CDR3 amino acids: CASSVGYNERFF. The CDR3 coding sequence is TGTGCCAGCAGTGTGGGTTACAATGAGCGGTTCTTC.

A word on this clonotype: This could be a read error, since a much larger clone is one nucleotide away. The chain recombines TRBV29-1 with TRBJ2-3; possible D gene TRBD1, 5 bases. V was trimmed by 3 bases and J by 6 bases, leaving 10 bases between them. CDR3 length: 12 residues. Germline CDR1 is SQVTM and CDR2 is ANQGSEA. The CDR3 loop reads CSVEQGVDTQYF. As DNA, the CDR3 is TGCAGCGTTGAGCAGGGTGTGGATACGCAGTATTTT.

This clonotype is a singleton in its sample. One end of the junction is discordant with germline, which a read error may explain. The rearrangement uses TRBV6-1 and TRBJ2-7, with a weak D call TRBD2 (5 bases). Germline V CDR1 and CDR2: MNHNS, SASEGT. The CDR3 is 14 amino acids. In DNA, the CDR3 is TGTGTCAGCACCATGTCGGGGTCGGCCTACGAGCAGTACTTC. It codes for CVSTMSGSAYEQYF.

About this clonotype: One end of the junction varies from germline; a read error may be responsible. The chain combines TRBV4-3 with TRBJ2-7; 7 bases map to TRBD1. The CDR3 consists of 14 residues. In germline, CDR1 is LGHNA, CDR2 YSLEER. The CDR3 sequence is CAGSQTGQDAGQYF. The DNA for the CDR3 is TGCGCCGGCAGCCAAACTGGACAGGACGCCGGGCAGTATTTC.

This clonotype was observed a handful of times. Written as DNA, the CDR3 is TGCGCCAGCAGCCAGGATGGTCACTCTGGGGCCAACGTCCTGACTTTC. This translates into CASSQDGHSGANVLTF. The J gene is TRBJ2-6, the V gene TRBV5-1; D is undetermined. Germline CDR1 is SGHRS and CDR2 is YFSETQ. CDR3 length equals 16 residues. V gave up 4 bases and J gave up 0 bases, with 11 bases separating them.

This clonotype has just one count. One end of the junction fails to match germline, which may point to a read error. J is TRBJ1-1 and V is TRBV11-2; unclear D gene. Germline CDR1 reads SGHAT; CDR2 reads FQNNGV. The CDR3 sequence is 13 residues long. As DNA, the CDR3 is TGTGTCAGCAGCTTAGACCGAATCGCCGAAGCTTTCTTT. Its translation: CVSSLDRIAEAFF.

Concerning this clonotype: A junction end diverges from the germline sequence, so it may reflect a read error. This chain uses TRBV11-3 with TRBJ2-2; 7 bases match TRBD1. Looked up from germline, CDR1 is SGHNT and CDR2 is YENEEA. The CDR3 covers 15 residues. The CDR3 nucleotides are TGCGCCAGCAGCATTGGCAGGGGGAACACCGGGGAGCTGTCTTTT. Protein sequence: CASSIGRGNTGELSF.

On this clonotype itself: A read error may account for a junction end that differs from germline. The V and J genes are TRBV10-3 and TRBJ1-1, with D possibly matching TRBD1 (6 bases). CDR1 and CDR2 from the germline V gene are ENHRY and SYGVKD. CDR3 size: 14 residues. CDR3 in DNA: TGTGCCATCAGTGAGACAGGGATGGCGGCGGAAGCTTGCTTT. This translates into CAISETGMAAEACF.

The gene calls are TRBV12-3 or TRBV12-4 and TRBJ1-5, with D perhaps TRBD1 (6 bases). Deletions cut 7 bases from V and 2 bases from J, with 18 bases between. This CDR3 is 16 amino acids long. The CDR3 region is CASNPQGRMGNQPQHF. The CDR3 DNA reads as TGTGCCAGCAATCCTCAGGGGCGTATGGGCAATCAGCCCCAGCATTTT.

In the case of this clonotype: Given the absence of the conserved phenylalanine or tryptophan at the CDR3 end, a read error is likely. The J gene is TRBJ2-1, the V gene TRBV11-2; a weak D match, TRBD2 (5 bases). Trimming removed 1 base at V and 1 base at J, with 14 bases between. CDR1 is SGHAT, CDR2 FQNNGV, per germline. The CDR3 runs to 17 residues. CDR3 bases: TGTGCCAGCAGCTTAGGGAGGCTAGCCAGTTCCTACAATGAGCAGTTCCTC. Protein: CASSLGRLASSYNEQFL.

This clonotype was observed a few times. This chain connects TRBV5-1 to TRBJ2-7, with 8 bases lining up with TRBD2. With V trimmed by 7 bases and J by 5 bases, 8 bases remained unmatched. The CDR3 has 13 residues. CDR1 is SGHRS and CDR2 is YFSETQ in the germline V gene. CDR3 region: CASGAAGGHEQYF. CDR3 DNA sequence: TGCGCCAGCGGAGCGGCGGGAGGTCACGAGCAGTACTTC.

Comment on this clonotype: A read error may produce the germline difference seen at one junction end. The rearrangement joins TRBV6-5 to TRBJ2-2; D may be TRBD2 (6 bases). The CDR3 spans 15 residues. Per germline, CDR1 MNHEY and CDR2 SVGAGI. CDR3 bases: TGTGCCAGCAGTTATCGGGGAACGAACACCCGGGAGCTATTTTTT. It encodes CASSYRGTNTRELFF.

As to this clonotype: At one of its ends the junction is not consistent with the germline gene, which may arise from a read error. The chain recombines TRBV11-2 with TRBJ1-5; no firm D call. CDR1 is SGHAT, CDR2 FQNNGV, per germline. This CDR3 region has 13 residues. The CDR3 loop reads CASILEYSRPQHF. In DNA form, the CDR3 reads TGTGCCAGCATCTTAGAGTATAGTCGGCCCCAGCATTTT.

Regarding this clonotype: One end of the junction fails to match germline, which may point to a read error. The V and J genes are TRBV29-1 and TRBJ1-4; D perhaps matches TRBD1 (6 bases). From germline, CDR1 is SQVTM and CDR2 ANQGSEA. The CDR3 has 12 amino acids. DNA for the CDR3: TGCAACGTTGAAGTAGGGGGACCAAAACTGTTTTTT. Protein product: CNVEVGGPKLFF.

On this clonotype itself: The CDR3 end shows no conserved phenylalanine or tryptophan, and so a read error is likely. The V and J genes are TRBV11-3 and TRBJ2-1, with 8 bases identical to TRBD1. The germline CDR1 and CDR2 sequences are SGHNT and YENEEA. The CDR3 runs to 16 residues. The CDR3 sequence: CASSLVGRGLGNGQFI. CDR3 DNA sequence: TGTGCCAGCAGCTTAGTTGGCAGGGGGCTTGGCAATGGGCAGTTCATC.